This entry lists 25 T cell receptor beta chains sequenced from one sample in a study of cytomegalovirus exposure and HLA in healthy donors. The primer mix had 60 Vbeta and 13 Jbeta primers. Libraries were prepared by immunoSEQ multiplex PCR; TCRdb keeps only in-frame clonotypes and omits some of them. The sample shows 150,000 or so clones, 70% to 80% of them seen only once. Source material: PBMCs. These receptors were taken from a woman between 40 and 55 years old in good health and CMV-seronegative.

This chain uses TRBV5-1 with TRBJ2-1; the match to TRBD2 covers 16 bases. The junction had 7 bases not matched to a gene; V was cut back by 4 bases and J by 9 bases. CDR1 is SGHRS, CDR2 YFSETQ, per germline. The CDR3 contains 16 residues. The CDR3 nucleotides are TGCGCCAGCAGCGGGGGACTAGCGGGAGGGATCGGTGAGCAGTTCTTC. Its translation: CASSGGLAGGIGEQFF.

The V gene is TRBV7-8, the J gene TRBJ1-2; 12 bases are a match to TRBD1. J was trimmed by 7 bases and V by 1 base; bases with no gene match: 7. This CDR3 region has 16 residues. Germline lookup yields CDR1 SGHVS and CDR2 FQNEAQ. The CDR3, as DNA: TGTGCCAGCAGCTTAGTTCCTGGGACAGGGGGCGCTGGCTACACCTTC. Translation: CASSLVPGTGGAGYTF.

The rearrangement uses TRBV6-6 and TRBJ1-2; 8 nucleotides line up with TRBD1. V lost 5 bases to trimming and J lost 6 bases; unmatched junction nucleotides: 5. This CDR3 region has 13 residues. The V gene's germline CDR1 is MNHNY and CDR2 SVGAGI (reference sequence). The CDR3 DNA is TGTGCCAGCAGTACCACAGGGGGTAATGGCTACACCTTC. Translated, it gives CASSTTGGNGYTF.

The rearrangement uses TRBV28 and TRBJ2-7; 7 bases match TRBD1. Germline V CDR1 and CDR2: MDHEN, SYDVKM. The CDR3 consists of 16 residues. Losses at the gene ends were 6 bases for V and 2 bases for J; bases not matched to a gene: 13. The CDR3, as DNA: TGTGCCAGCAGCTCAGCCCCAGGGGGTAATCCCTACGAGCAGTACTTC. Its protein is CASSSAPGGNPYEQYF.

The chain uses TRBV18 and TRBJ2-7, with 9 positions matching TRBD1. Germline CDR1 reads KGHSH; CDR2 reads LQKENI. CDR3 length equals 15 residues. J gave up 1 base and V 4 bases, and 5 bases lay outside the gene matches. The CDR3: CASSRGQGLSYEQYF. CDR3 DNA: TGTGCCAGCTCACGGGGACAGGGACTTTCCTACGAGCAGTACTTC.

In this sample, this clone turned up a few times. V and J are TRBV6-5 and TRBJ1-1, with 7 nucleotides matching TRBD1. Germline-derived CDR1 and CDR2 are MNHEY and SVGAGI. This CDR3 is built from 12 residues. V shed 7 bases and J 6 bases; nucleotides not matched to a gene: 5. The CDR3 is CASTATGSEAFF. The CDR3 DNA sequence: TGTGCCAGCACTGCGACAGGGTCTGAAGCTTTCTTT.

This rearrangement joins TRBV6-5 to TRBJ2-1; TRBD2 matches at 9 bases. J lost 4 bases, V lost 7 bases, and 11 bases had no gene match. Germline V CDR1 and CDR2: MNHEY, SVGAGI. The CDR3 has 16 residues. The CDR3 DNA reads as TGTGCCAGCACATACTCTCTAGCGGGAACTTACAATGAGCAGTTCTTC. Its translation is CASTYSLAGTYNEQFF.

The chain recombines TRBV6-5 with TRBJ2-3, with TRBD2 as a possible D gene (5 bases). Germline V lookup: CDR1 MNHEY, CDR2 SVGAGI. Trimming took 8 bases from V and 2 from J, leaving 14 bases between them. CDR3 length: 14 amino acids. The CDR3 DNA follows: TGTGCCAGCGCTAATGAGCGGTCCACAGATACGCAGTATTTT. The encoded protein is CASANERSTDTQYF.

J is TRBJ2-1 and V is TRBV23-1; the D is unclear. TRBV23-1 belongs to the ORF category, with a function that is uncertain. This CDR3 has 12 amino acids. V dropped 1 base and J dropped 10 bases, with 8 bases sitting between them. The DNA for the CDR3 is TGCGCCAGCAGTCAATTCTCTCGGGAGCAGTTCTTC. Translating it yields CASSQFSREQFF.

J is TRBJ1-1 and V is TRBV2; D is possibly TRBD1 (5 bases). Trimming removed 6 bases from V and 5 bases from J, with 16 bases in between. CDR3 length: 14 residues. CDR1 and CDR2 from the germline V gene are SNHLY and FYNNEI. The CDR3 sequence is CASRGLRGGTEAFF. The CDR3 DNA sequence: TGTGCCAGCAGGGGGCTTCGCGGTGGGACTGAAGCTTTCTTT.

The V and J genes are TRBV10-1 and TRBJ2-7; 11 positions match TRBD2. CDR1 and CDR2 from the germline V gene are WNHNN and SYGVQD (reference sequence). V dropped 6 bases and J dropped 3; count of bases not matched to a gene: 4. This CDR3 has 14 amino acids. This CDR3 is CASSSGTSGYEQYF. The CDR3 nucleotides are TGCGCCAGCAGCTCCGGGACTAGCGGCTACGAGCAGTACTTC.

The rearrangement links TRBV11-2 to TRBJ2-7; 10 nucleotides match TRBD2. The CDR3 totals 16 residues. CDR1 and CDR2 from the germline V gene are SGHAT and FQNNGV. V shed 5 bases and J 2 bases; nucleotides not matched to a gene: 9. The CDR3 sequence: CASSVGLGTSAYEQYF. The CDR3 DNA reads TGTGCCAGCAGCGTGGGTCTCGGGACTAGCGCCTACGAGCAGTACTTC.

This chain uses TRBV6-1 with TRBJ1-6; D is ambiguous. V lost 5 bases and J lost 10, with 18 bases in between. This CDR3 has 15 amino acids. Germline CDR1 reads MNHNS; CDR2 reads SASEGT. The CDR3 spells CASSPLSGEKSPLHF. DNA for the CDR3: TGTGCCAGCAGTCCCTTGTCCGGGGAAAAATCACCCCTCCACTTT.

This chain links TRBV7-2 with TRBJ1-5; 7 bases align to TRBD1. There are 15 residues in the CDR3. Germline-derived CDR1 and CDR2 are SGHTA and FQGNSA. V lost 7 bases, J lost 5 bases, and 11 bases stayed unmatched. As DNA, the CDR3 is TGTGCCAGCACCACGACAGGGACGGGCCATCAGCCCCAGCATTTT. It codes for CASTTTGTGHQPQHF.

The CDR3 DNA reads TGTGCCAGCAGTCCCCTGGGGGGGACCTACGAGCAGTACTTC. Encoded protein: CASSPLGGTYEQYF. The V call is TRBV28, the J call TRBJ2-7, with 7 bases aligning to TRBD2. CDR1 MDHEN and CDR2 SYDVKM come from the germline V gene. The CDR3 loop spans 14 amino acids. Trimming at V came to 5 bases and at J to 2 bases, leaving 6 bases not matched to a gene. Supplemented by reference TRBV28 and TRBJ2-7, the full variable domain reads DVKVTQSSRYLVKRTGEKVFLECVQDMDHENMFWYRQDPGLGLRLIYFSYDVKMKEKGDIPEGYSVSREKKERFSLILESASTNQTSMYLCASSPLGGTYEQYFGPGTRLTVT.

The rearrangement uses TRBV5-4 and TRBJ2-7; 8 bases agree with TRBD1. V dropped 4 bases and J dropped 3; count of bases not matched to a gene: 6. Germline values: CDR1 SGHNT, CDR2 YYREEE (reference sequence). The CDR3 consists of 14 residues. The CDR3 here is CASSLKTGDYEQYF. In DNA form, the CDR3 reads TGTGCCAGCAGCCTCAAGACAGGGGACTACGAGCAGTACTTC.

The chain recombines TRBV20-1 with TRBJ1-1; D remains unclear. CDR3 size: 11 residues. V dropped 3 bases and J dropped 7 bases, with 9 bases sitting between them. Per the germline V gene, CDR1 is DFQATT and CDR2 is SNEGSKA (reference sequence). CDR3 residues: CSARATVEAFF. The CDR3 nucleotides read TGCAGTGCTAGGGCTACAGTTGAAGCTTTCTTT.

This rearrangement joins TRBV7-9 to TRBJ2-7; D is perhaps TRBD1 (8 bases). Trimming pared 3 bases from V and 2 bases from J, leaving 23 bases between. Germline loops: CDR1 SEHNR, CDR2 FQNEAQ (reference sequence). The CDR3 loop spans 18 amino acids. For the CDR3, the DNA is TGTGCCAGCAGCTTCCCCACGAGGGGGGGACAGGCTCCCTACGAGCAGTACTTC. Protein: CASSFPTRGGQAPYEQYF.

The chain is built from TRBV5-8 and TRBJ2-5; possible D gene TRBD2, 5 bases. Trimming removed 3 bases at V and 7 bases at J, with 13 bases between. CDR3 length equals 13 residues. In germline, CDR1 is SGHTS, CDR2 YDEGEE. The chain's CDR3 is CASSWSGVGTQYF. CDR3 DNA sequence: TGTGCCAGCAGCTGGAGCGGTGTTGGGACCCAGTACTTC.

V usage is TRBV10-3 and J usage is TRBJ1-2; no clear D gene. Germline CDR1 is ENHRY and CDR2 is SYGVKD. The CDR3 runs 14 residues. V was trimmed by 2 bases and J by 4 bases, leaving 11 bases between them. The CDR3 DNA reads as TGTGCCATCAGTGAGCCCGGGTCAGTCTATGGCTACACCTTC. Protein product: CAISEPGSVYGYTF.

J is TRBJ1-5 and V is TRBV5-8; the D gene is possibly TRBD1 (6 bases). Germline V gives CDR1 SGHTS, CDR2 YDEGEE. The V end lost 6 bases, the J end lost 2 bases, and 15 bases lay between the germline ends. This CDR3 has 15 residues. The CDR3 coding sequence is TGTGCCAGCACCGGGGGGGACAAGGGCAATCAGCCCCAGCATTTT. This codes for CASTGGDKGNQPQHF.

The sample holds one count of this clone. The CDR3 spells CASSVATRTGADGELFF. Here the CDR3 DNA reads TGTGCCAGCAGCGTAGCTACGAGGACAGGGGCCGACGGGGAGCTGTTTTTT. The chain carries TRBV9 and TRBJ2-2, with 9 bases identical to TRBD1. Germline V gene data show CDR1 as SGDLS and CDR2 as YYNGEE. The CDR3 length is 17 residues. The ends lost 0 bases at V and 7 bases at J; junction bases unmatched: 10.

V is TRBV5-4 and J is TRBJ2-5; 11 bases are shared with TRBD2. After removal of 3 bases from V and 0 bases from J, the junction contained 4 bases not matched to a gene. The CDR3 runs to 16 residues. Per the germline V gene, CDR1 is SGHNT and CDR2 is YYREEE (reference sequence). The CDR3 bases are TGTGCCAGCAGCTCCGGGACTAGCGGTTACCAAGAGACCCAGTACTTC. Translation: CASSSGTSGYQETQYF.

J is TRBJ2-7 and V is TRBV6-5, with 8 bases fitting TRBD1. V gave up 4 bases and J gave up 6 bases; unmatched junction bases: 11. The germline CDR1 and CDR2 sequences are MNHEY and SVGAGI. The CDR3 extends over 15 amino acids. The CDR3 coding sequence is TGTGCCAGCAGTTTTTGGGAAACAGGGGGAACCGAGCAGTACTTC. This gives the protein CASSFWETGGTEQYF.

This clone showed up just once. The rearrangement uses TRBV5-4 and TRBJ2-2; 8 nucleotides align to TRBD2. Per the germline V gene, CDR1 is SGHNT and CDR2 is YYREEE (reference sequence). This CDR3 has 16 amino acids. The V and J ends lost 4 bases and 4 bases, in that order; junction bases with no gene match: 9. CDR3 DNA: TGTGCCAGCAGCCCCGGGGGGGATTTCGGCACCGGGGAGCTGTTTTTT. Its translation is CASSPGGDFGTGELFF.